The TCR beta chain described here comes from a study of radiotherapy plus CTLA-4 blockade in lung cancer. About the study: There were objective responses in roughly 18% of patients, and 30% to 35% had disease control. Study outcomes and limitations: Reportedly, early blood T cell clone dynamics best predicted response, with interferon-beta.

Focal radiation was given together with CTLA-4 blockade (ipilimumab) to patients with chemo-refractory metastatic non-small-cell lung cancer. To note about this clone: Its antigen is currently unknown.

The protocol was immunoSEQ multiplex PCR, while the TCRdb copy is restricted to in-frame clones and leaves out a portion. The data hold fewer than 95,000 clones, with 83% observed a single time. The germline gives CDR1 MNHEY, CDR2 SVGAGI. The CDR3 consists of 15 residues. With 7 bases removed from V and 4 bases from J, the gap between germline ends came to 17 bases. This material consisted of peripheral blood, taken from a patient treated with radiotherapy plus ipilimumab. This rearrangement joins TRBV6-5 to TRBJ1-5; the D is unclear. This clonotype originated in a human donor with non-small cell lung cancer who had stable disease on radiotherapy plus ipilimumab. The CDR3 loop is CASTLTRVENQPQHF. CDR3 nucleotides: TGTGCCAGCACCCTTACTAGGGTTGAGAATCAGCCCCAGCATTTT.